What follows is one T cell receptor (beta chain) and its context. Its antigen is unknown. Mild-to-severe COVID-19 survivors were the donors. These memory T cells were uncultured and sequenced directly after ex vivo isolation. The data were taken from a study of CD4 T cell repertoires in COVID-19. Overall study findings and caveats: Between roughly 6.5 and 26% of SARS-CoV-2 clonotypes also appeared in SARS-CoV and/or HKU1 spike cultures. Suggested intraclonal diversification: top SARS-CoV-2-reactive clonotypes appeared in two or three memory subsets.

Libraries were prepared by immunoSEQ multiplex PCR; TCRdb keeps only in-frame clonotypes and omits some of them. The sample yields some 80,000 clones, 83% seen once. V shed 5 bases, J shed 3 bases, and the junction held 5 bases outside the gene matches. Germline V CDR1 and CDR2: LNHDA, SQIVND (reference sequence). This CDR3 is built from 14 residues. The receptor was isolated from a human donor who had COVID-19. The V gene is TRBV19, the J gene TRBJ2-3; the match to TRBD1 covers 7 bases. The source material was CD4+ T cells from peripheral blood, sampled after recovery from COVID-19. The CDR3 region has the DNA TGTGCCAGTAGTGTCGGACAGGCGACAGATACGCAGTATTTT. This translates into CASSVGQATDTQYF.